This is a list of T cell receptor beta chains from one sample in a study of T-cell reconstitution after alpha-beta-depleted transplantation in children. TCRdb reanalysed the PCR reads using MiXCR and keeps one entry per CDR3 protein. The sample lists roughly 50,000 distinct CDR3 sequences; 40% to 55% were seen once. Source: PBMCs, mostly from graft donor cells, taken 360 days after TCRalphabeta/CD19-depleted stem cell transplant. The source is a male patient younger than 18 who had a stem cell transplant for acute lymphoblastic leukemia, so the T cells may come from the graft donor. Each CDR3 is given with its conserved first and last residue. The order of the fields is V gene, clone size, J gene, D gene, CDR3 protein, CDR3 DNA. D genes are given only for firm matches. Clone sizes are given selectively: once, few, many, or a class where the clone is expanded.

>TRBV7-8|.|TRBJ1-2|TRBD1
CASSSGQGKNYGYTF
TGTGCCAGCAGCTCAGGACAGGGAAAGAACTATGGCTACACCTTC
>TRBV12-3/TRBV12-4|few|TRBJ2-3|TRBD2
CASRSTSGGAYF
TGTGCCAGCAGGTCAACTAGCGGGGGAGCGTATTTT
>TRBV9|.|TRBJ2-3|TRBD2
CASSASSPAGVQDTQYF
TGTGCCAGCAGCGCCAGCAGCCCAGCGGGAGTCCAAGATACGCAGTATTTT
>TRBV20-1|.|TRBJ2-2|.
CSARDIGGEAPSTGELFF
TGCAGTGCTAGAGATATCGGCGGGGAGGCCCCGAGCACCGGGGAGCTGTTTTTT
>TRBV2|.|TRBJ2-1|.
CASSWGLLGYNEQFF
TGTGCCAGCAGTTGGGGACTCTTAGGTTACAATGAGCAGTTCTTC
>TRBV5-6|few|TRBJ1-5|.
CASSLRSYSNQPQHF
TGTGCCAGCAGCTTGAGATCCTATAGCAATCAGCCCCAGCATTTT
>TRBV6-5|few|TRBJ2-3|TRBD2
CASSWGLAGDTQYF
TGTGCCAGCAGTTGGGGGCTAGCGGGAGATACGCAGTATTTT
>TRBV21-1|few|TRBJ2-5|.
CASSKATGVVQETQYF
TGTGCCAGCAGCAAAGCAACAGGGGTTGTCCAAGAGACCCAGTACTTC
>TRBV28|.|TRBJ2-2|.
CAASGGRTNTGELFF
TGTGCCGCCAGCGGAGGGAGGACGAACACCGGGGAGCTGTTTTTT
>TRBV7-9|.|TRBJ2-3|.
CASSFDSTDTQYF
TGTGCCAGCAGCTTTGACAGCACAGATACGCAGTATTTT
>TRBV12-3/TRBV12-4|few|TRBJ2-2|.
CASSFVGVRDTGELFF
TGTGCCAGCAGTTTCGTAGGGGTACGCGACACCGGGGAGCTGTTTTTT
>TRBV24-1|.|TRBJ2-7|.
CATSDPTRRRNYEQYF
TGTGCCACCAGTGACCCTACTAGGAGGAGGAATTACGAGCAGTACTTC
>TRBV5-6|.|TRBJ2-7|.
CASSLGMGLALLYEQYF
TGTGCCAGCAGCTTGGGCATGGGGCTAGCCCTTCTCTACGAGCAGTACTTC
>TRBV6-1|.|TRBJ2-3|TRBD2
CASTLGLAGASTDTQYF
TGTGCCAGCACCTTAGGACTAGCGGGAGCTAGCACAGATACGCAGTATTTT
>TRBV7-2|few|TRBJ2-7|TRBD2
CASSSYTSGGRYEQYF
TGTGCCAGCAGCTCTTACACTAGCGGGGGGCGGTACGAGCAGTACTTC
>TRBV27|.|TRBJ2-6|.
CASTLSGANVLTF
TGTGCCAGCACTCTATCTGGGGCCAACGTCCTGACTTTC
>TRBV29-1|few|TRBJ2-7|.
CSVAVLGGDYEQYF
TGCAGCGTTGCTGTACTGGGGGGAGACTACGAGCAGTACTTC
>TRBV7-9|once|TRBJ1-2|.
CASSQQQTNYGYTF
TGTGCCAGCAGCCAGCAACAGACTAACTATGGCTACACCTTC
>TRBV7-7|few|TRBJ2-3|.
CARDIRYSTDTQYF
TGTGCCAGAGATATACGGTACAGCACAGATACGCAGTATTTT
>TRBV6-2/TRBV6-3|.|TRBJ1-1|.
CASSRLRGATEAFF
TGTGCCAGCAGTCGACTAAGGGGGGCCACTGAAGCTTTCTTT
>TRBV19|.|TRBJ2-1|TRBD1
CASTIRGSSYNEQFF
TGTGCCAGTACCATCAGGGGGAGCTCCTACAATGAGCAGTTCTTC
>TRBV29-1|few|TRBJ2-4|.
CSVDRAGPPTRAKNIQYF
TGCAGCGTTGATAGGGCAGGGCCCCCGACTAGAGCCAAAAACATTCAGTACTTC
>TRBV9|.|TRBJ2-1|.
CASSEGLNEQFF
TGTGCCAGCAGCGAAGGGCTCAATGAGCAGTTCTTC
>TRBV20-1|.|TRBJ2-7|.
CSAPPGPLYYEQYF
TGCAGTGCCCCACCGGGACCCCTATACTACGAGCAGTACTTC
>TRBV27|.|TRBJ2-6|.
CASSLRDIAGGANVLTF
TGTGCCAGCAGTCTAAGGGACATAGCGGGTGGGGCCAACGTCCTGACTTTC
>TRBV24-1|.|TRBJ2-3|.
CATSDRRDTQYF
TGTGCCACCAGTGATCGGAGAGATACGCAGTATTTT
>TRBV3-1|.|TRBJ2-3|TRBD2
CASSQVYGQGTSGRLFTDTQYF
TGTGCCAGCAGCCAAGTTTATGGACAGGGGACTAGCGGGAGACTTTTCACAGATACGCAGTATTTT
>TRBV14|.|TRBJ1-1|.
CASSQNLNTEAFF
TGTGCCAGCAGCCAGAACTTGAACACTGAAGCTTTCTTT
>TRBV28|once|TRBJ2-7|.
CASSLLGDEQYF
TGTGCCAGCAGTTTATTGGGGGACGAGCAGTACTTC
>TRBV11-2|.|TRBJ2-3|.
CASSLDMRSWDTQYF
TGTGCCAGCAGCTTAGACATGAGGTCCTGGGATACGCAGTATTTT
>TRBV10-2|.|TRBJ2-3|TRBD1
CASSERDRGAGTQYF
TGCGCCAGCAGTGAGAGGGACAGGGGGGCAGGTACGCAGTATTTT
>TRBV7-9|.|TRBJ2-1|TRBD2
CASSSWDYSPYNEQFF
TGTGCCAGCAGCTCCTGGGACTACAGCCCGTACAATGAGCAGTTCTTC
>TRBV4-1|.|TRBJ2-1|.
CASSQVRGTYNEQFF
TGCGCCAGCAGCCAAGTGAGGGGCACCTACAATGAGCAGTTCTTC
>TRBV20-1|few|TRBJ2-2|TRBD2
CSAKALAENTGELFF
TGCAGTGCTAAGGCGCTAGCGGAGAACACCGGGGAGCTGTTTTTT
>TRBV29-1|few|TRBJ2-5|.
CSVVPLETQYF
TGCAGCGTTGTGCCTTTGGAGACCCAGTACTTC
>TRBV13|.|TRBJ2-7|TRBD2
CASSLTGLAGYEQYF
TGTGCCAGCAGCTTAACCGGACTAGCGGGCTACGAGCAGTACTTC
>TRBV29-1|.|TRBJ2-2|.
CSVVGTGELFF
TGCAGCGTGGTGGGCACCGGGGAGCTGTTTTTT
>TRBV7-9|few|TRBJ2-5|.
CASSLDSYQETQYF
TGTGCCAGCAGTCTGGACTCGTACCAAGAGACCCAGTACTTC
>TRBV27|.|TRBJ2-2|.
CASTSTGELFF
TGTGCCAGCACATCAACCGGGGAGCTGTTTTTT
>TRBV20-1|few|TRBJ2-1|.
CSARPFSAEQFF
TGCAGTGCTAGACCTTTTAGCGCTGAGCAGTTCTTC
>TRBV27|few|TRBJ1-2|TRBD1
CARAPGQGEGGYTF
TGTGCCAGAGCGCCGGGACAGGGTGAAGGTGGCTACACCTTC
>TRBV25-1|few|TRBJ1-1|TRBD1
CASSEYTGGTEAFF
TGTGCCAGCAGTGAATACACAGGGGGCACTGAAGCTTTCTTT
>TRBV4-2|.|TRBJ1-1|TRBD1
CASSQDGGGQGAFF
TGTGCCAGCAGCCAAGATGGGGGGGGACAGGGAGCTTTCTTT
>TRBV12-3/TRBV12-4|.|TRBJ2-1|TRBD2
CASSLIGRLAGGREQFF
TGTGCCAGCAGTTTAATAGGTCGGCTAGCGGGGGGGCGCGAGCAGTTCTTC
>TRBV12-3/TRBV12-4|.|TRBJ1-1|.
CASTSRGAYTEAFF
TGTGCCAGCACCTCACGGGGGGCGTACACTGAAGCTTTCTTT
>TRBV12-3/TRBV12-4|.|TRBJ2-5|.
CASSLASTVQETQYF
TGTGCCAGCAGTCTCGCCTCTACGGTTCAAGAGACCCAGTACTTC
>TRBV6-4|once|TRBJ2-1|.
CASSDSGGREQFF
TGTGCCAGCAGTGACTCCGGAGGACGCGAGCAGTTCTTC
>TRBV12-3/TRBV12-4|few|TRBJ1-5|.
CASQQGPYSNQPQHF
TGTGCCAGCCAACAGGGACCTTATAGCAATCAGCCCCAGCATTTT
>TRBV28|.|TRBJ2-7|.
CASRSGTPSTEQYF
TGTGCCAGCAGATCCGGGACACCGTCGACCGAGCAGTACTTC
>TRBV11-1|few|TRBJ2-3|.
CASSLRRLAPDTQYF
TGTGCCAGCAGTTTAAGGCGCCTAGCACCAGATACGCAGTATTTT
>TRBV7-3|once|TRBJ2-1|.
CASSRGGFVNEQFF
TGTGCCAGCAGCCGAGGAGGGTTCGTCAATGAGCAGTTCTTC
>TRBV7-2|.|TRBJ2-1|TRBD1
CASRQGGWNNEQFF
TGTGCCAGCAGACAGGGGGGATGGAACAATGAGCAGTTCTTC
>TRBV4-3|.|TRBJ2-7|.
CASSQSRWQGYEQYF
TGCGCCAGCAGCCAAAGTCGTTGGCAGGGGTACGAGCAGTACTTC
>TRBV27|.|TRBJ1-5|TRBD1
CASSYGQGARNQPQHF
TGTGCCAGCAGTTATGGACAGGGGGCTCGAAATCAGCCCCAGCATTTT
>TRBV12-3/TRBV12-4|many|TRBJ1-2|.
CASSSTPGAGGYTF
TGTGCCAGCAGTTCAACACCAGGGGCGGGTGGCTACACCTTC
>TRBV27|.|TRBJ2-5|TRBD1
CASSPRQGSQETQYF
TGTGCCAGCAGTCCCCGACAGGGTTCTCAAGAGACCCAGTACTTC
>TRBV11-2|.|TRBJ2-3|TRBD1
CASSFPGQGWTDTQYF
TGTGCCAGCAGCTTCCCGGGACAGGGGTGGACAGATACGCAGTATTTT
>TRBV19|.|TRBJ2-2|TRBD2
CASRAKAGDTGELFF
TGTGCCAGTAGGGCCAAGGCGGGGGACACCGGGGAGCTGTTTTTT
>TRBV28|.|TRBJ2-6|TRBD1
CASEGQAPSGANGLTF
TGTGCCAGCGAAGGACAGGCTCCCTCTGGGGCCAACGGCCTGACTTTC